This paragraph covers one T cell receptor beta chain sequence. With a much larger clone just one base away, this may be a read error. The record originates from a study of metastatic and nonmetastatic thyroid tumors. TCRdb called clones again from the PCR reads with MiXCR. This sample carries tens of thousands of clones, about an eighth of them seen once, and the ten largest clones take 7% to 10%. All patients were untreated before thyroid surgery. Germline V gene data show CDR1 as SGDLS and CDR2 as YYNGEE. This CDR3 spans 11 amino acids. Trimming cost V 3 bases and J 9 bases, with 10 bases left between them.

This sequence was found in a female donor with papillary thyroid cancer or a benign thyroid nodule (not recorded which). Some clones in this sample may be carry-over from other donors' samples. The sample was tumor tissue. This chain links TRBV9 with TRBJ2-7; D is possibly TRBD1 or TRBD2 (5 bases each). The CDR3 sequence: CASSGCGGQYF. CDR3 in DNA: TGTGCCAGCAGCGGATGTGGGGGGCAGTACTTC.